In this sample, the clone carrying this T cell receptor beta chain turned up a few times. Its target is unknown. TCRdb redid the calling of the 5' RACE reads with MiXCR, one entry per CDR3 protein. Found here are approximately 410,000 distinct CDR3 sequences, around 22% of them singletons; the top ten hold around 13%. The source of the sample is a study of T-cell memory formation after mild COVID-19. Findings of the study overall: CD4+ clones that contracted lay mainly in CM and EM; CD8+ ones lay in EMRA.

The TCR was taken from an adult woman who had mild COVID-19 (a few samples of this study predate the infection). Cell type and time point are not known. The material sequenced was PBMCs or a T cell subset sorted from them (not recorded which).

CDR3 coding DNA: TGTGCCAGCAGTCCCAGCGGGGGAGTAGCGGGGGGGCAAGAGACCCAGTACTTC. Translation gives CASSPSGGVAGGQETQYF. The V call is TRBV12-3 or TRBV12-4, the J call TRBJ2-5; 11 bases are a match to TRBD2. CDR3 size: 18 residues. The V gene end was trimmed by 5 bases and the J gene end by 2 bases; junction bases not matched to a gene: 13.